Shown below are 27 T cell receptor beta chains from a single sample sequenced in a study of T-cell reconstitution after alpha-beta-depleted transplantation in children. Unique molecular identifiers were used in preparing the TCRbeta library. TCRdb reprocessed the PCR reads with MiXCR, giving one entry per CDR3 protein. The top ten hold roughly 5.4% of the sample, which has 450,000 to 500,000 distinct CDR3 sequences, around 12% seen once. The specimen was PBMCs from the stem cell graft donor, collected from the stem cell graft. The origin of the receptors is a human donor who donated a stem cell graft to a child with combined immunodeficiency.

The V and J genes are TRBV9 and TRBJ2-5; TRBD1 might be the D (5 bases). The V gene lost 0 bases and the J gene lost 5 bases, with 14 bases spanning the gap. The CDR3 is 15 residues long. The germline V gene has CDR1 SGDLS and CDR2 YYNGEE. In DNA form, the CDR3 reads TGTGCCAGCAGCGTAGCAGGGTACCTCCGGGAGACCCAGTACTTC. Amino acid sequence: CASSVAGYLRETQYF.

This clonotype came up a few times. This chain uses TRBV18 with TRBJ1-2; possibly TRBD1 for D (5 bases). CDR3 length: 14 amino acids. The V and J ends lost 2 bases and 12 bases respectively, with 19 bases between them. Germline-derived CDR1 and CDR2 are KGHSH and LQKENI. DNA of the CDR3: TGTGCCAGCTCACCAGCCGGGACCCCTATTGAGGACACCTTC. It encodes CASSPAGTPIEDTF.

This clonotype was detected ten times or more. DNA of the CDR3: TGTGCCAGCAGCTTAGCTTTTTCATCCTACGAGCAGTACTTC. Translation gives CASSLAFSSYEQYF. The chain has TRBV7-8 and TRBJ2-7; D is unclear. Germline-derived CDR1 and CDR2 are SGHVS and FQNEAQ. Trimming pared 0 bases from V and 1 base from J, leaving 7 bases between. The CDR3 extends over 14 amino acids.

V is TRBV7-8 and J is TRBJ2-7; 7 nucleotides match TRBD2. This CDR3 region has 14 residues. Per germline, CDR1 SGHVS and CDR2 FQNEAQ. The V gene end was trimmed by 0 bases and the J gene end by 3 bases; junction bases not matched to a gene: 2. The chain's CDR3 is CASSLATGGYEQYF. CDR3 in DNA: TGTGCCAGCAGCTTAGCCACGGGAGGCTACGAGCAGTACTTC.

This chain connects TRBV6-5 to TRBJ2-5, with TRBD1 identical over 9 bases. CDR3 length: 19 amino acids. The ends lost 0 bases at V and 2 bases at J; junction bases unmatched: 13. Germline assignment: CDR1 MNHEY and CDR2 SVGAGI. The DNA of the CDR3 is TGTGCCAGCAGTTACTCGAGGGGTTTAATAGGACAGGGGCAAGAGACCCAGTACTTC. Protein: CASSYSRGLIGQGQETQYF.

This clonotype was observed a few times. V gene TRBV5-1 combines with J gene TRBJ2-2; D gene uncertain. V shed 4 bases and J shed 6 bases, with 10 bases lying between them. In germline, CDR1 is SGHRS, CDR2 YFSETQ. The CDR3 loop spans 13 amino acids. The CDR3 sequence: CASSKDLAGELFF. Here the CDR3 DNA reads TGCGCCAGCAGCAAGGACCTGGCCGGGGAGCTGTTTTTT.

The chain is built from TRBV12-3 or TRBV12-4 and TRBJ2-7, with TRBD2 matching 9 bases. The CDR3 sequence is 14 residues long. The ends lost 3 bases at V and 5 bases at J; junction bases unmatched: 5. Here the CDR3 reads CASSLSSGENEQYF. The CDR3 DNA sequence: TGTGCCAGCAGTTTGTCTAGCGGGGAAAACGAGCAGTACTTC.

This clonotype showed up just a few times. The chain employs TRBV12-3 or TRBV12-4 and TRBJ2-1; 10 bases map to TRBD2. J gave up 6 bases and V 4 bases, and 9 bases lay outside the gene matches. The length of the CDR3 is 16 residues. CDR3 amino acids: CASSSPGTSVRNEQFF. The CDR3, as DNA: TGTGCCAGCAGTTCTCCCGGGACTAGCGTACGCAATGAGCAGTTCTTC.

This clonotype has ten or more counts. The chain links TRBV5-1 to TRBJ2-1, with D tentatively TRBD2 (6 bases). V shed 2 bases and J shed 4 bases, with 10 bases lying between them. The CDR3 is made up of 14 amino acids. Germline V gene data show CDR1 as SGHRS and CDR2 as YFSETQ. This CDR3 reads CASSLFGGYNEQFF. The CDR3 nucleotides read TGCGCCAGCAGCTTATTCGGAGGGTACAATGAGCAGTTCTTC.

This clonotype was seen a few times. V is TRBV7-9 and J is TRBJ2-5; 9 bases are shared with TRBD1. With V trimmed by 5 bases and J by 1 base, 5 bases remained unmatched. Germline V gives CDR1 SEHNR, CDR2 FQNEAQ (reference sequence). CDR3 length equals 15 residues. The CDR3 region is CASSPRDRVQETQYF. In DNA form, the CDR3 reads TGTGCCAGCAGCCCCCGGGACAGGGTCCAAGAGACCCAGTACTTC.

The chain uses TRBV4-3 and TRBJ2-7; possibly TRBD1 for D (7 bases). V dropped 0 bases and J dropped 4 bases, with 16 bases sitting between them. Germline CDR1 and CDR2: LGHNA and YSLEER. The CDR3 spans 16 residues. CDR3 residues: CASSQDFDREAYEQYF. CDR3 in DNA: TGCGCCAGCAGCCAAGATTTTGACAGGGAGGCGTACGAGCAGTACTTC.

The chain has TRBV11-1 and TRBJ2-7, with 9 bases fitting TRBD1. CDR3 length: 14 amino acids. The V segment lost 6 bases and the J segment 4 bases; nucleotides outside the gene matches: 7. In germline, CDR1 is SGHAT, CDR2 FQDESV (reference sequence). The CDR3 sequence: CASSTNRGPYEQYF. CDR3 DNA sequence: TGTGCCAGCAGTACCAACAGGGGGCCGTACGAGCAGTACTTC. Drawing the rest from reference TRBV11-1 and TRBJ2-7, the complete variable domain is EAEVAQSPRYKITEKSQAVAFWCDPISGHATLYWYRQILGQGPELLVQFQDESVVDDSQLPKDRFSAERLKGVDSTLKIQPAELGDSAMYLCASSTNRGPYEQYFGPGTRLTVT.

V is TRBV30 and J is TRBJ2-2; tentatively, D is TRBD1 (6 bases). This CDR3 has 14 amino acids. The germline V gene encodes CDR1 GTSNPN and CDR2 SVGIG (reference sequence). The V end was cut by 1 base, the J end by 1 base, with 7 bases between. The CDR3 nucleotides read TGTGCCTGGAGTGGGGGACAGAACACCGGGGAGCTGTTTTTT. Amino acid sequence: CAWSGGQNTGELFF.

This clonotype was found many times. This chain links TRBV30 with TRBJ2-7; D perhaps matches TRBD1 (5 bases). Germline V gene sequence: CDR1 GTSNPN, CDR2 SVGIG (reference sequence). Trimming shortened V by 0 bases and J by 1 base, and 10 bases separated the two germline ends. The CDR3 loop spans 14 amino acids. The CDR3 reads CAWSVRTKSYEQYF. DNA for the CDR3: TGTGCCTGGAGTGTAAGGACAAAATCCTACGAGCAGTACTTC.

The chain links TRBV11-2 to TRBJ2-7; D may match TRBD1 or TRBD2 (6 bases each). With 3 bases removed from V and 2 bases from J, the gap between germline ends came to 14 bases. The CDR3 covers 15 residues. CDR1 is SGHAT and CDR2 is FQNNGV in the germline V gene. CDR3 DNA: TGTGCCAGCAGCTTCGGGAGCAGGGGTCCCTACGAGCAGTACTTC. Protein sequence: CASSFGSRGPYEQYF.

Ten or more counts support this clonotype. V usage is TRBV4-3 and J usage is TRBJ2-5, with D tentatively TRBD2 (6 bases). The CDR3 is 15 amino acids. Per the germline V gene, CDR1 is LGHNA and CDR2 is YSLEER. Between the trimmed V and J ends, which lost 3 bases and 7 bases, there was a span of 18 bases. The CDR3 loop reads CASSQGRRLGVTQYF. CDR3 DNA: TGCGCCAGCAGCCAGGGGAGGCGGCTCGGGGTGACCCAGTACTTC.

The V call is TRBV5-1, the J call TRBJ1-2, with D unresolved. CDR1 is SGHRS and CDR2 is YFSETQ in the germline V gene. The CDR3 sequence is 16 residues long. The V and J ends lost 0 bases and 5 bases respectively, with 17 bases between them. The CDR3 nucleotides read TGCGCCAGCAGCTTGGAGGGCCAATTTGATGTTTATGGCTACACCTTC. Encoded protein: CASSLEGQFDVYGYTF.

There are a few counts of this clonotype. The chain joins TRBV5-1 to TRBJ1-1; 11 nucleotides line up with TRBD1. Per germline, CDR1 SGHRS and CDR2 YFSETQ. CDR3 length: 14 amino acids. Germline trimming cut 4 bases from V and 4 bases from J; bases unmatched to any gene: 3. The CDR3: CASSRTGGSTEAFF. The CDR3 DNA sequence: TGCGCCAGCAGCAGGACAGGGGGCTCCACTGAAGCTTTCTTT.

V gene TRBV7-8 combines with J gene TRBJ2-7, with D tentatively TRBD1 or TRBD2 (5 bases each). The CDR3 spans 15 residues. V shed 2 bases and J shed 3 bases, with 14 bases lying between them. Germline loops: CDR1 SGHVS, CDR2 FQNEAQ. The CDR3 region is CASSLLVGTDYEQYF. CDR3 DNA: TGTGCCAGCAGCTTATTGGTAGGGACGGACTACGAGCAGTACTTC.

The sample holds a few counts of this clonotype. This chain uses TRBV6-1 with TRBJ2-7; D not resolved. Germline CDR1 is MNHNS and CDR2 is SASEGT. The CDR3 runs 14 residues. Trimming removed 6 bases from V and 0 bases from J, with 12 bases in between. The CDR3 nucleotides are TGTGCCAGCAGAACCGGGCCGAGCTCCTACGAGCAGTACTTC. Encoded protein: CASRTGPSSYEQYF.

In its sample, this clonotype was seen a few times. In nucleotides, the CDR3 is TGCAGTGCTAGAACTAGCGGGAGTAGGGATGAGCAGTTCTTC. Translated, it gives CSARTSGSRDEQFF. The V call is TRBV20-1, the J call TRBJ2-1, with 11 bases matching TRBD2. CDR3 length equals 14 residues. V was clipped by 2 bases and J by 8 bases; unmatched bases: 5. Germline V CDR1 and CDR2: DFQATT, SNEGSKA (reference sequence).

In this sample, this clonotype turned up a few times. This chain uses TRBV7-3 with TRBJ2-1; 12 nucleotides align to TRBD2. The CDR3 contains 16 residues. After removal of 4 bases from V and 8 bases from J, the junction contained 9 bases not matched to a gene. Germline CDR1 is SGHTA and CDR2 is FQGTGA. The CDR3 DNA reads as TGTGCCAGCAGCTCGCTAGCGGGAGGGGACTATGATGAGCAGTTCTTC. It is translated as CASSSLAGGDYDEQFF.

This clonotype was observed a few times. The chain employs TRBV12-3 or TRBV12-4 and TRBJ1-1; D uncertain. Trimming shortened V by 6 bases and J by 4 bases, and 15 bases separated the two germline ends. The CDR3 spans 14 residues. CDR3 sequence (DNA): TGTGCCAGCAGGCCTATTGGAGGTACCACTGAAGCTTTCTTT. It encodes CASRPIGGTTEAFF.

This clonotype was seen a handful of times. This chain joins TRBV29-1 and TRBJ2-5, with 8 positions matching TRBD2. This CDR3 comprises 14 residues. The V segment lost 4 bases and the J segment 4 bases; nucleotides outside the gene matches: 8. Germline values: CDR1 SQVTM, CDR2 ANQGSEA. The CDR3, as DNA: TGCAGCGTTGTCCCCCCCACTAGCGGAGAGACCCAGTACTTC. Residues: CSVVPPTSGETQYF. Looking up the rest from reference TRBV29-1 and TRBJ2-5 gives the full variable domain: SAVISQKPSRDICQRGTSLTIQCQVDSQVTMMFWYRQQPGQSLTLIATANQGSEATYESGFVIDKFPISRPNLTFSTLTVSNMSPEDSSIYLCSVVPPTSGETQYFGPGTRLLVL.

J is TRBJ2-5 and V is TRBV11-1, with TRBD1 matching over 8 bases. Germline assignment: CDR1 SGHAT and CDR2 FQDESV (reference sequence). The CDR3 sequence is 15 residues long. The ends lost 4 bases at V and 2 bases at J; junction bases unmatched: 6. The CDR3 loop reads CASSWGTGRQETQYF. The DNA of the CDR3 is TGTGCCAGCAGCTGGGGGACAGGACGTCAAGAGACCCAGTACTTC. Based on the CDR3 plus reference TRBV11-1 and TRBJ2-5, the full variable domain is EAEVAQSPRYKITEKSQAVAFWCDPISGHATLYWYRQILGQGPELLVQFQDESVVDDSQLPKDRFSAERLKGVDSTLKIQPAELGDSAMYLCASSWGTGRQETQYFGPGTRLLVL.

J is TRBJ2-5 and V is TRBV20-1; 8 bases line up with TRBD2. Germline assignment: CDR1 DFQATT and CDR2 SNEGSKA (reference sequence). Trimming took 6 bases from V and 4 from J; bases not matched to a gene: 13. The CDR3 has 15 residues. The chain's CDR3 is CSAATGGGVGETQYF. Written as DNA, the CDR3 is TGCAGTGCGGCGACCGGGGGGGGAGTGGGAGAGACCCAGTACTTC.

The V call is TRBV27, the J call TRBJ1-2; weak D call: TRBD1 (6 bases). The length of the CDR3 is 15 residues. Trimming stripped 5 bases from V and 6 bases from J, with 19 bases between. Germline CDR1 and CDR2: MNHEY and SMNVEV (reference sequence). The CDR3 sequence is CASSAYRVRDNGYTF. The CDR3 DNA sequence: TGTGCCAGCAGTGCCTACAGGGTGAGGGATAATGGCTACACCTTC.